This T cell receptor (beta chain) was captured by sequencing in a study of cytomegalovirus exposure and HLA in healthy donors (dated by TCRdb to the late 2010s). About the study as a whole: According to an earlier analysis of several hundred of the donors, about 179 million T cells yielded roughly 100 million unique TCR beta sequences and approximately 300 Gb of sequence data. A later genetic analysis used genome-wide SNP genotypes for about 65% of the roughly 700 donors, treating that subset as a discovery cohort. Roughly 5 DR-DQ haplotypes were handled as single units for association and clustering, since linkage in the cohort was strong. The study profiled the T cell repertoires of around 700 subjects by immunosequencing and related them to cytomegalovirus serostatus. Donor age, sex, ethnicity and CMV serostatus were compiled together with the repertoire data. HLA typing included class I and class II loci at four-digit resolution. Of the roughly 400 genotyped donors, less than 90% were placed in the genetic ancestry cluster associated with self-reported Caucasian donors. Among over 350 genotyped donors of the cohort, an average of 235,054 unique TCR beta nucleotide sequences were sequenced per donor, roughly 20% of them non-productive. Rather than using new phenotypic data, the later analysis identified candidate immune exposures from TCR beta sequences and from how often those sequences occurred across donors. A later analysis re-analyzed previously published TCR beta repertoires from roughly 600 donors and added high-resolution HLA genotyping to study TCR occurrence patterns. A separate validation cohort of roughly 110 different subjects was used in addition to the 666-subject first cohort. Around 320 gigabases of sequencing data and roughly 90 million unique TCR sequences were included in an early release covering roughly 600 HLA-typed donors. Typing coverage differed by locus: A, B, C, DRB1 and DQB1 were typed in about 620-640 donors, DQA1 in about 510, DPA1 in some 570, and DPB1 in approximately 450. High-throughput TCR immunosequencing, statistical association of individual TCRs with disease status, and machine learning were combined to predict cytomegalovirus infection status. Every discovery cohort repertoire had been produced on one sequencing platform. To decide whether each TCR beta V gene segment behaved as functional or pseudogenic, an earlier analysis of some 600 of the donors relied on high-throughput TCR beta sequencing. The study was designed to test whether signatures of past pathogen exposure could be identified by cataloging public T cell receptors. General conclusions and limits of the study: A later genetic analysis reported fewer N-insertions in productive TCRs among donors in an Asian-associated ancestry cluster than the roughly 620-donor mean. Some IMGT-functional V segments, including TRBV6-2 and TRBV6-3, could not be distinguished by the 87-base-pair reads and were therefore excluded. Most CMV-associated TCR beta chains appeared to be HLA-restricted in a later analysis, and the HLA associations seemed to be driven largely by CMV exposure. Linkage disequilibrium might explain the correlated functional status among segregating V segments, but an unknown experimental factor could not be ruled out. Several of the top co-occurrence clusters appeared to be linked to parvovirus B19, influenza, CMV and Epstein-Barr virus, according to a later analysis. The presence/absence analyses assumed that sequencing depth was roughly uniform across donors, and that assumption may not be true. In a later analysis, TCR association rates were found to vary across HLA loci, with the most associated TCRs seen for DRB1 alleles and the fewest for HLA-C alleles. In a later analysis, HLA-associated TCR beta chains showed more clonal expansion and lower generation probabilities than non-associated chains that were equally common. Across donors, most TCR sequences were observed very rarely, whereas some public TCRs were present in many individuals. The authors suggested that the approach could potentially be extended to other disease states and immunological phenotypes. The only immune exposure information available for the cohort was CMV serostatus. Cytomegalovirus status was reported to be diagnosed by the classifier with high specificity and sensitivity in both the original and validation cohorts. A later analysis associated around 16,000 TCR beta sequences with specific HLA alleles at a false discovery rate of 0.05. The earlier analysis of about 600 of the donors excluded roughly 17 rarely observed V segments, including chromosome 9 orphons, because counts were too low. In a later genetic analysis, a missense DCLRE1C variant was associated with V-gene and J-gene trimming of TCR beta chains, and the association was replicated in an independent cohort. The sequencing pipeline was judged likely to have produced a cluster of highly shared sequence variants as a technical artifact. When HLA alleles, especially DR and DQ, strongly co-occurred, attributing TCR associations to individual alleles was difficult. In an earlier analysis of some 500 of the donors, most TCR beta V segments appeared in productive rearrangements about 90% or about 30% of the time, broadly matching IMGT annotations. A total of 150 to 200 TCR beta chains were listed by the study as associated with cytomegalovirus. A further reported finding was that TCR beta sequences accurately predicted the HLA-A and HLA-B alleles for most subjects in the first cohort. Only TCR beta chains were sequenced in this cohort, and the absence of alpha or paired-chain data limited detectable features. A few of the identified cytomegalovirus-associated TCR beta chains were confirmed in vitro to be specific for cytomegalovirus antigens. Because HLA typing was unavailable for some donors at each locus, only the typed subset was used in association tests.

Trimming removed 0 bases from V and 6 bases from J; the gene matches leave 4 bases unexplained. The germline V gene specifies SGHRS as CDR1 and YFSETQ as CDR2. The CDR3 covers 15 residues, taking in both the cysteine and the phenylalanine. Of all the DNA, just the CDR3 is kept, 45 bases in frame from base 1. Preparation of the library involved the immunoSEQ multiplex PCR assay. The multiplex PCR relied on a mix of 60 forward primers for TCR Vbeta segments and 13 reverse primers for TCR Jbeta segments. The CDR3 region of rearranged TCR beta genes was amplified from genomic DNA by a multiplex PCR assay. On the Illumina HiSeq System, the amplified TCR beta libraries were sequenced as 87-base-pair reads. For the original study's pipeline: In a later analysis, 70 million to 95 million unique TCR beta chains were counted across the 650 to 750 repertoires, and about 9.9 million of these chains were shared by at least two donors. Raw reads were error-corrected and collapsed into unique sequences by a nearest-neighbor algorithm in which closely related sequences were merged to remove PCR and sequencing errors. V, D and J gene segments were assigned by aligning CDR3 sequences to IMGT reference sequences. For a sequence to be retained, a match of at least six nucleotides to both a V gene segment and a J gene segment was required. Rearrangements were classified as productive when the CDR3 lacked stop codons and remained in frame with V and J, and all other rearrangements were classified as non-productive. CDR3 was defined by IMGT convention, running from the second conserved V-encoded cysteine to the conserved J-encoded phenylalanine. The earlier analysis of about 530 of the donors excluded any sequence lacking an unambiguous match to a single V gene segment. In an earlier analysis of 450 to 750 of the donors, a V segment was called functional when productive rearrangements were above 56.7%, and segregating when the standard deviation between donors exceeded 5%. To diagnose cytomegalovirus status from the catalog of TCR beta chain sequences, a statistical classification framework was built. A later analysis assigned V and J genes by comparing TCR nucleotide sequences with IMGT/GENE-DB human TR gene sequences. A later analysis assigned CDR3 sequences and most-parsimonious VDJ recombination scenarios with the TCRdist pipeline. In a later analysis, each TCR beta chain was defined by its CDR3 amino acid sequence together with its V-gene family, and reads without a unique V-gene family were excluded. To address suspected cross-contamination and a sequencing artifact, a later analysis removed roughly 640 highly shared, low-generation-probability nucleotide sequences. A later analysis calculated a clonal expansion index for each public chain from normalized within-repertoire ranks of inferred template counts. Generation probabilities in a later analysis came from a VDJ recombination model fitted to out-of-frame rearrangements, and those results were checked against IGoR. In a later analysis, TCR-TCR, TCR-HLA and TCR-CMV co-occurrence was scored with hypergeometric tests, and a repertoire-size bias correction was applied to TCR pairs. A later analysis estimated false discovery rates by permuting HLA or CMV assignments 20 times. A later analysis grouped co-occurring TCRs with DBSCAN, adding TCRdist sequence similarity when clustering within HLA-allele-positive subsets. Repertoires with fewer than 30,000 or more than 120,000 public chains were left out of co-occurrence clustering, as were five repertoires with anomalous nucleotide sharing. TCRdb's version of the immuneACCESS table is confined to in-frame rearrangements and falls short of the full clone set. An unresolved V gene accounts for under half of the shortfall where checked; the remainder is of unknown origin. V, J and clone size are those of that table, while D and trimming were read from the DNA. A total of some 110,000 clones appear in this sample, approximately 16% of them only once. The ten most abundant clones make up 0.8% to 0.95% of the sample.

The table lists this clone with a few counts. This receptor's antigen is unknown. No base-level quality is on record; no much larger clone is a single base apart. The cohort was made up of 500 to 850 healthy bone marrow donors. All cohort members were sampled while nominally healthy, although unrecorded immune exposures were likely present. The donor tested CMV seronegative, placing the donor among the 350 or so seronegative members of the cohort. Every donor gave a peripheral blood sample, and the peripheral blood mononuclear cells from that sample were used for TCR beta sequencing. Genomic DNA extraction from the blood cell samples was performed with the Qiagen DNeasy Blood Extraction Kit.

The rearranged segments are TRBV5-1 and TRBJ2-1; 9 of the junction bases match TRBD2. The sequence was obtained from a female donor in good health and CMV-seronegative. Sequencing was done on a sample of PBMCs. The CDR3 sequence is CASSLEGRGGNEQFF. The DNA sequence follows: TGCGCCAGCAGCTTGGAAGGGCGGGGGGGCAATGAGCAGTTCTTC.